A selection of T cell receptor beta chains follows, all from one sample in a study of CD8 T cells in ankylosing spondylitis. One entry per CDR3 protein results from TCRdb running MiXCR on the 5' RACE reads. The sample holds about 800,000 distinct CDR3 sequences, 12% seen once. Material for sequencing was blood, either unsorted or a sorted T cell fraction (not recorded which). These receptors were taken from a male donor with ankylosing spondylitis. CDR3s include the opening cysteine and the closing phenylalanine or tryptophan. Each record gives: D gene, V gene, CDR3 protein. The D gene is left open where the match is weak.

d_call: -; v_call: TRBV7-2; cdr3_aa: CASSLDAEALSTEAFF
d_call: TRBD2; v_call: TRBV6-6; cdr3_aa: CASTSGRYEQYF
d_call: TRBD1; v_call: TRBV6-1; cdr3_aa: CASSADRVSGYTF
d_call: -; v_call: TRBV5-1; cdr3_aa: CASSPQWYQETQYF
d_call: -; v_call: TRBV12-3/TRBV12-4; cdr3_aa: CASSLVIAIGQYF
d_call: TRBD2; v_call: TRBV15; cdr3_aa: CATSRDLASGRGDEQYF
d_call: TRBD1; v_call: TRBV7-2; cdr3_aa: CASSGHRGNTEAFF
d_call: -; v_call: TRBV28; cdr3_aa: CASSRGLNEQYF
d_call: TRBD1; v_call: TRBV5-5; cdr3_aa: CASSWGQWELFF
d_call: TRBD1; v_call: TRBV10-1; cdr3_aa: CASIGDRGHEQYF
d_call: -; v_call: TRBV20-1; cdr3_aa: CSARSSLNQPQHF
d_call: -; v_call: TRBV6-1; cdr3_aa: CASSSAGPAQTQYF
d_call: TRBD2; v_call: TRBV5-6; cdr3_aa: CASSITSGSLFYNEQFF
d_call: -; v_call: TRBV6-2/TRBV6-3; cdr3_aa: CASSSLDWFGGNEQFF
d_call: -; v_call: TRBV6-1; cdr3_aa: CASSVRAVVRNTIYF
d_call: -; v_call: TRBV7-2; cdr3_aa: CASSLVRAGEAFF
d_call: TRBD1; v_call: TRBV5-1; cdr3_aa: CASSFGTVTYNEQFF
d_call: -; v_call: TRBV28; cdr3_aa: CASRPRASNQPQHF
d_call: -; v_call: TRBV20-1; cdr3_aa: CSAGPGEPSYNEQFF
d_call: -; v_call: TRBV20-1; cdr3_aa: CSARVRGDAYEQYF
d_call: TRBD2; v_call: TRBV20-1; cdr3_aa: CSARSPAGGPAYEQYF
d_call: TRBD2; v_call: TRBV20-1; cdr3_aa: CSLESSGTYEQYF
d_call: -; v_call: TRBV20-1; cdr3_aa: CSAIPTGGDYGYTF
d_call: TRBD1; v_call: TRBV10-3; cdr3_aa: CAISGQGGVNQPQHF
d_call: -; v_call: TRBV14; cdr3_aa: CASSLQGYEQFF
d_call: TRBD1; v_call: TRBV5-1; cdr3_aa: CASSLGQGYRELEQYF
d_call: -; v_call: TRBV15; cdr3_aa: CATSRDWGTLSYEQYF
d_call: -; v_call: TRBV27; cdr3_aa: CASSLAGTQDYEQYF
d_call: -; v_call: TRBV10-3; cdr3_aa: CAISGRKGFTDTQYF
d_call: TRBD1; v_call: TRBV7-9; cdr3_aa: CASGSYRGRETQYF
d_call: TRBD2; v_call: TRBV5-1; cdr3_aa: CASSLGEEAGEYF
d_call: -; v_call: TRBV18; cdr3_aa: CASSPQGHIEAFF
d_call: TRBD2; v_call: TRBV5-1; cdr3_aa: CASSLSLAGSYEQYF